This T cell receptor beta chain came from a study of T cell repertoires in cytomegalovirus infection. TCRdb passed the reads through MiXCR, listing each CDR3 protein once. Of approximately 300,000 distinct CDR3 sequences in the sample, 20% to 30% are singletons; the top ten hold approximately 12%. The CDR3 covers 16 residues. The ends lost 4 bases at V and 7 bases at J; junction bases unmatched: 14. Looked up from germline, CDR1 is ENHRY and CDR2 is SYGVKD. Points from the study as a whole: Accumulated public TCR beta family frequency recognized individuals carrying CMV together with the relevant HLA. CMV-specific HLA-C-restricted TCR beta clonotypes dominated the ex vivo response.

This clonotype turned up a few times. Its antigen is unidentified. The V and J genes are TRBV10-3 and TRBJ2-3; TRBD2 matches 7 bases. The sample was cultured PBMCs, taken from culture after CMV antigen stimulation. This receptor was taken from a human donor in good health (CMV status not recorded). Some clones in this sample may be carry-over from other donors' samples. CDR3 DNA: TGTGCCATCAGTGTCGGCGGGCAGGGCGGGAGAAATACGCAGTATTTT. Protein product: CAISVGGQGGRNTQYF.